This note documents a single T cell receptor (beta chain) sequence. V dropped 6 bases and J dropped 5; count of bases not matched to a gene: 12. Germline V gene sequence: CDR1 SGHTA, CDR2 FQGNSA. CDR3 length: 16 amino acids. The PCR contained 60 Vbeta and 13 Jbeta primers. Clones were read by immunoSEQ multiplex PCR, and TCRdb kept only the in-frame ones, dropping some. The top ten hold 4.9% of the sample, which has about 180,000 clones, roughly 76% seen once. This sample was taken from a study of cytomegalovirus exposure and HLA in healthy donors. Source material: PBMCs. The chain recombines TRBV7-2 with TRBJ1-5; 8 bases fit TRBD1. This receptor was taken from a woman between 18 and 29 years old in good health and CMV-seropositive. This CDR3 reads CASRPTSRGRHQPQHF. DNA of the CDR3: TGTGCCAGCAGGCCAACGAGCAGGGGGCGCCATCAGCCCCAGCATTTT.